This note documents a single TCR beta chain sequence. The treatment denotes: oral pan-JAK inhibitor, 5-10 mg twice daily. The sample originates from a study of CD8+ T cells in alopecia areata. Once RNA had been extracted, it was reverse transcribed into cDNA to act as the sequencing template. TCRdb's table, derived via immunoSEQ multiplex PCR, lists solely in-frame clones and lacks some. The sample holds 80,000 or so clones, approximately 64% seen once. Germline values: CDR1 MNHEY, CDR2 SVGAGI. Trimming stripped 3 bases from V and 0 bases from J, with 9 bases between. The CDR3 extends over 15 amino acids.

This clonotype was obtained from a human donor with alopecia areata. This rearrangement joins TRBV6-5 to TRBJ2-1; TRBD2 might be the D (6 bases). Source: CD8+ T cells sorted from blood, taken at week 24, from a patient treated with tofacitinib. Here the CDR3 reads CASSYTGDSYNEQFF. Written as DNA, the CDR3 is TGTGCCAGCAGTTATACGGGAGACTCCTACAATGAGCAGTTCTTC.